The 9 T cell receptor beta chains below were found in one sample sequenced in a study of T cell responses to AZD1222 COVID-19 vaccine. The method was immunoSEQ multiplex PCR; TCRdb's version includes in-frame clones alone and lacks a portion of them. The repertoire consists of more than 90,000 clones, with roughly nine tenths occurring once and the leading ten covering approximately 15%. The input for sequencing was peripheral blood, taken on day 0 of AZD1222 vaccination. The receptor source for this set is an adult in good health.

The CDR3 sequence is CASSQRRGLGEQYF. The CDR3, as DNA: TGTGCCAGCAGTCAAAGGCGGGGACTAGGGGAGCAGTACTTC. This chain connects TRBV6-5 to TRBJ2-7, with 8 nucleotides matching TRBD2. This CDR3 has 14 amino acids. Trimming removed 5 bases from V and 7 bases from J; junction bases left unmatched: 10. CDR1 is MNHEY, CDR2 SVGAGI, per germline.

J is TRBJ2-1 and V is TRBV14; D unresolved. The CDR3 length is 13 residues. Germline values: CDR1 SGHDN, CDR2 FVKESK. With 2 bases removed from V and 13 bases from J, the gap between germline ends came to 15 bases. This CDR3 reads CASSQRAETVQFF. Written as DNA, the CDR3 is TGTGCCAGCAGCCAACGGGCCGAGACTGTCCAGTTCTTC.

The gene calls are TRBV24-1 and TRBJ2-4; no firm D call. CDR1 and CDR2 from the germline V gene are KGHDR and SFDVKD. The CDR3 extends over 15 amino acids. With 2 bases removed from V and 0 bases from J, the gap between germline ends came to 7 bases. CDR3 loop: CATSDSGIAKNIQYF. The CDR3 DNA reads as TGTGCCACCAGTGATTCCGGAATAGCCAAAAACATTCAGTACTTC.

This chain connects TRBV30 to TRBJ1-5, with 7 bases matching TRBD1. V lost 5 bases and J lost 7; bases outside the gene matches: 11. The CDR3 extends over 14 amino acids. Germline CDR1 is GTSNPN and CDR2 is SVGIG (reference sequence). The CDR3 region has the DNA TGTGCCTGGGCTGGAGGGGGCGCTTTCCAGCCCCAGCATTTT. Translating gives CAWAGGGAFQPQHF.

V gene TRBV7-3 combines with J gene TRBJ2-1; D is possibly TRBD2 (5 bases). Trimming removed 5 bases at V and 2 bases at J, with 13 bases between. Germline V gene sequence: CDR1 SGHTA, CDR2 FQGTGA. The CDR3 is made up of 15 amino acids. The DNA of the CDR3 is TGTGCCAGCAGCCGATACGTGGAGGCCTACAATGAGCAGTTCTTC. Amino acids: CASSRYVEAYNEQFF. Supplemented by reference TRBV7-3 and TRBJ2-1, the full variable domain reads GAGVSQTPSNKVTEKGKYVELRCDPISGHTALYWYRQSLGQGPEFLIYFQGTGAADDSGLPNDRFFAVRPEGSVSTLKIQRTERGDSAVYLCASSRYVEAYNEQFFGPGTRLTVL.

This clone is a singleton in its sample. The chain employs TRBV4-1 and TRBJ2-7, with 8 bases identical to TRBD2. V shed 1 base and J 7 bases; nucleotides not matched to a gene: 9. The germline V gene encodes CDR1 MGHRA and CDR2 YSYEKL. The length of the CDR3 is 15 residues. The CDR3: CASSQVMREEDEQYF. DNA of the CDR3: TGCGCCAGCAGCCAAGTGATGCGGGAGGAAGATGAGCAGTACTTC.

The chain links TRBV11-2 to TRBJ2-5; D unclear. The CDR3 covers 13 residues. Trimming cost V 3 bases and J 5 bases, with 10 bases left between them. The germline V gene encodes CDR1 SGHAT and CDR2 FQNNGV. CDR3 protein: CASSFSTRETQYF. In DNA form, the CDR3 reads TGTGCCAGCAGCTTCTCGACGAGGGAGACCCAGTACTTC.

The gene calls are TRBV23-1 and TRBJ1-3; D call uncertain. TRBV23-1 is noted as an ORF with a role that remains uncertain. There are 14 residues in the CDR3. The V gene lost 10 bases and the J gene lost 0 bases, with 13 bases spanning the gap. Here the CDR3 DNA reads TGCGCCAACCTCAGGAAGAGCTCTGGAAACACCATATATTTT. It encodes CANLRKSSGNTIYF.

The chain carries TRBV9 and TRBJ2-7; D is unresolved. V lost 4 bases and J 0 bases, leaving 11 bases between the germline ends. Germline-derived CDR1 and CDR2 are SGDLS and YYNGEE. The CDR3 is made up of 14 amino acids. This chain's CDR3 is CASSPRTGSYEQYF. Here the CDR3 DNA reads TGTGCCAGCAGCCCACGGACCGGCTCCTACGAGCAGTACTTC. The variable domain in full, completed from reference TRBV9 and TRBJ2-7, reads DSGVTQTPKHLITATGQRVTLRCSPRSGDLSVYWYQQSLDQGLQFLIQYYNGEERAKGNILERFSAQQFPDLHSELNLSSLELGDSALYFCASSPRTGSYEQYFGPGTRLTVT.